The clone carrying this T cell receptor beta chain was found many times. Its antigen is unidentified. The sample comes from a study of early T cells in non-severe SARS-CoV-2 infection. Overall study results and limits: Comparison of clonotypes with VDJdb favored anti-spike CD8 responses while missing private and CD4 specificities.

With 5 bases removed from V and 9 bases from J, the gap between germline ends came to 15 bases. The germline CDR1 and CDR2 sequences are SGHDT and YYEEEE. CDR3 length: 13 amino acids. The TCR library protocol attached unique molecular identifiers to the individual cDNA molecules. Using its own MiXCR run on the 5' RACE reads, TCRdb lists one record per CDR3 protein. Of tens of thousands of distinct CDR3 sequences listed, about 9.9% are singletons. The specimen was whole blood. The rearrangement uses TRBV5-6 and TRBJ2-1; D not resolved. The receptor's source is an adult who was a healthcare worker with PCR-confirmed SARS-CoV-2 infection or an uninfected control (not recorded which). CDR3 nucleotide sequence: TGTGCCAGCAGTTCTTCCCATTGGAGTGAGCAGTTCTTC. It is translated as CASSSSHWSEQFF. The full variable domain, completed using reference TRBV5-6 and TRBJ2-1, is DAGVTQSPTHLIKTRGQQVTLRCSPKSGHDTVSWYQQALGQGPQFIFQYYEEEERQRGNFPDRFSGHQFPNYSSELNVNALLLGDSALYLCASSSSHWSEQFFGPGTRLTVL.